These T cell receptor beta chains were read from a single sample in a study of OX40 agonist ivuxolimab in advanced cancers. Here immunoSEQ multiplex PCR was the method, and the copy in TCRdb shows in-frame clones only, minus some. Among about 56,000 clones listed, approximately 82% were seen once. Specimen: CD4+ or CD8+ T cells sorted from blood, collected in a trial of the OX40 agonist ivuxolimab. The receptors derive from an adult with an advanced solid tumor such as melanoma, head and neck, liver or kidney cancer. CDR3s include the opening cysteine and the closing phenylalanine or tryptophan. Fields, in order: J gene, V gene, clone size, D gene, CDR3 DNA, CDR3 protein. D genes are given only for firm matches. Some rows mark clone size as missing; the rest say once, few, many or name a class of expanded clone.

TRBJ2-5	TRBV5-5	NA	NA	TGTGCCAGCAGCTCCCCAACCGGGATACAAGAGACCCAGTACTTC	CASSSPTGIQETQYF
TRBJ2-1	TRBV2	NA	NA	TGTGCCAGCAGACCCGTAGGGGGCTCCTACAATGAGCAGTTCTTC	CASRPVGGSYNEQFF
TRBJ2-3	TRBV5-1	NA	NA	TGCGCCAGCAGCCCAACAACAACCGGGACAGATACGCAGTATTTT	CASSPTTTGTDTQYF
TRBJ2-1	TRBV4-1	NA	NA	TGCGCCAGCAGCCAAGAGATCGGTAACAATGAGCAGTTCTTC	CASSQEIGNNEQFF
TRBJ1-2	TRBV7-9	NA	NA	TGTGCCAGCAGCTACGACATAACAGGACAGACCACCTTC	CASSYDITGQTTF
TRBJ2-5	TRBV6-4	NA	TRBD1	TGTGCCAGCAGTGTGGGCAGGGGGCAGACCCAGTACTTC	CASSVGRGQTQYF
TRBJ2-7	TRBV6-1	NA	NA	TGTGCCAGCAGTGACAGTGCGGTACCCTACGAGCAGTACTTC	CASSDSAVPYEQYF
TRBJ1-2	TRBV10-3	once	TRBD1	TGTGCCATCACTCGAGGACAGGGACTTGAAATAGGGGGCTACACCTTC	CAITRGQGLEIGGYTF
TRBJ2-3	TRBV28	NA	TRBD2	TGTGCCAGCAGTTCGACAGGGGTTTTTACTAGCGGGAGAGCTACAGATACGCAGTATTTT	CASSSTGVFTSGRATDTQYF
TRBJ2-5	TRBV5-1	few	TRBD1	TGCGCCAGCAGCTTGGTCGGACAGGGCGAGGAGGCCCAGTACTTC	CASSLVGQGEEAQYF
TRBJ2-2	TRBV11-2	NA	NA	TGTGCCAGCAGTACAGCGATAGCGAACACCGGGGAGCTGTTTTTT	CASSTAIANTGELFF
TRBJ2-5	TRBV6-1	NA	NA	TGTGCCAGCAGTGAAGGTTGGACCCAGTACTTC	CASSEGWTQYF
TRBJ2-1	TRBV18	NA	TRBD1	TGTGCCAGCTCACCAGACTGGACAGGGGGCGCGAACAATGAGCAGTTCTTC	CASSPDWTGGANNEQFF
TRBJ2-7	TRBV7-8	once	NA	TGTGCCAGCAGCGGGTACGGGGGGCCCTCCTACGAGCAGTACTTC	CASSGYGGPSYEQYF
TRBJ1-1	TRBV9	once	NA	TGTGCCAGCAGCGTCGTAGGGATGAACACTGAAGCTTTCTTT	CASSVVGMNTEAFF
TRBJ2-1	TRBV7-9	NA	TRBD2	TGTGCCAGCAGCCTCGGGGGGTGGGAGCCCATCAATGAGCAGTTCTTC	CASSLGGWEPINEQFF
TRBJ2-3	TRBV5-6	NA	NA	TGTGCCAGCAGCTCCTCCCTAGTTGCGAGGTCCACAGATACGCAGTATTTT	CASSSSLVARSTDTQYF
TRBJ2-6	TRBV2	NA	NA	TGTGCCAGCAGTGAAAGGCGGGACTCTGGGGCCAACGTCCTGACTTTC	CASSERRDSGANVLTF
TRBJ1-2	TRBV27	NA	NA	TGTGCCAGCAGTTCGATTTATGGGATCGGGGGGAACTATGGCTACACCTTC	CASSSIYGIGGNYGYTF
TRBJ2-7	TRBV5-5	NA	TRBD1	TGTGCCAGCAGCTATCAACAGGGGGCGAAGAACGAGCAGTACTTC	CASSYQQGAKNEQYF
TRBJ2-3	TRBV2	few	TRBD1	TGTGCCAGCACCCGGGGACCTGGACAGGGTGGCACAGATACGCAGTATTTT	CASTRGPGQGGTDTQYF
TRBJ1-4	TRBV14	NA	NA	TGTGCCAGCAGCCAGAGCCGAATAGGGCAACTGTTTTTT	CASSQSRIGQLFF
TRBJ1-1	TRBV10-2	NA	TRBD1	TGCGCCAGCAGATTCGGGACAGGGGGCAACACTGAAGCTTTCTTT	CASRFGTGGNTEAFF
TRBJ2-5	TRBV6-1	NA	NA	TGTGCCAGCGAGGGGGACTCCGAAGAGACCCAGTACTTC	CASEGDSEETQYF
TRBJ1-2	TRBV30	NA	TRBD1	TGTGCCTGGAGGGTCCCGGGACAGATCTATGGCTACACCTTC	CAWRVPGQIYGYTF
TRBJ2-2	TRBV2	NA	TRBD2	TGTGCCAGCAGTCGGACTAGCGGGAACACCGGGGAGCTGTTTTTT	CASSRTSGNTGELFF
TRBJ2-3	TRBV7-3	once	TRBD2	TGTGCCAGCAGCTCGGGACTAGCGGGGGGCACAGATACGCAGTATTTT	CASSSGLAGGTDTQYF
TRBJ1-5	TRBV19	NA	NA	TGTGCCAGTTCCCTGTCGACAGCTAGCAATCAGCCCCAGCATTTT	CASSLSTASNQPQHF
TRBJ2-7	TRBV11-1	NA	NA	TGTGCCAGCAGCTTACAACGGTCGCGCGAGCAGTACTTC	CASSLQRSREQYF
TRBJ1-2	TRBV6-1	NA	TRBD1	TGTGCCAGCAGAGACAGGGGGCAAAACGACTATGGCTACACCTTC	CASRDRGQNDYGYTF
TRBJ2-7	TRBV11-2	NA	NA	TGTGCCAGCAGCCCAGGCGGCCTCGAGCAGTACTTC	CASSPGGLEQYF
TRBJ2-1	TRBV9	NA	NA	TGTGCCAGCAGCGTAGACAATGAGCAGTTCTTC	CASSVDNEQFF
TRBJ2-1	TRBV29-1	few	NA	TGCAGCGTTCGGGCCTACAATGAGCAGTTCTTC	CSVRAYNEQFF
TRBJ1-5	TRBV2	NA	TRBD1	TGTGCCAGCAGTGACGCTGTAGGGGGCCTTAATCAGCCCCAGCATTTT	CASSDAVGGLNQPQHF
TRBJ2-2	TRBV7-6	once	TRBD1	TGTGCCAGCAGCGACCGGGACAGCAACACCGGGGAGCTGTTTTTT	CASSDRDSNTGELFF
TRBJ2-7	TRBV7-2	NA	NA	TGTGCCAGCAGCTTGGGGAGCGCCAGCTCCTACGAGCAGTACTTC	CASSLGSASSYEQYF
TRBJ1-2	TRBV27	few	NA	TGTGCCAGCAGTTCGACAGAGAACTATGGCTACACCTTC	CASSSTENYGYTF
TRBJ1-2	TRBV4-2	once	TRBD1	TGTGCCAGCAGCCAAGGAGGGACAGTCTATGGCTACACCTTC	CASSQGGTVYGYTF
TRBJ2-3	TRBV10-2	NA	NA	TGCGCCAGCAGTGAGTCTGGCGGGTCGGGCACAGATACGCAGTATTTT	CASSESGGSGTDTQYF
TRBJ1-2	TRBV2	NA	NA	TGTGCCAGCAGTGTAGGGCAGGGTGGCTACACCTTC	CASSVGQGGYTF
TRBJ1-1	TRBV19	NA	NA	TGTGCCAGTAAGACAGGCGTCGACACTGAAGCTTTCTTT	CASKTGVDTEAFF
TRBJ2-1	TRBV11-2	NA	NA	TGTGCCAGCGGCAGGTTGTTCGCCTCCTCCAATGAGCAGTTCTTC	CASGRLFASSNEQFF
TRBJ1-4	TRBV7-2	few	NA	TGTGCCAGCAGCCCGTGGGCAACTAATGAAAAACTGTTTTTT	CASSPWATNEKLFF
TRBJ2-1	TRBV6-6	NA	NA	TGTGCCAGCAGTTACTCGGGGGACTCAGGCGCGCAGTTCTTC	CASSYSGDSGAQFF
TRBJ1-2	TRBV5-1	few	NA	TGCGCCAGTTCCCCTGGGGGCTATGGCTACACCTTC	CASSPGGYGYTF
TRBJ2-5	TRBV11-2	NA	TRBD2	TGTGCCAGCAGCACGACTAGCGGGGGGGCGGAGACCCAGTACTTC	CASSTTSGGAETQYF
TRBJ2-7	TRBV6-1	NA	TRBD2	TGTGCCAGCAGTGAAGCTTTCGGACTAGCGGGGTACGAGCAGTACTTC	CASSEAFGLAGYEQYF
TRBJ1-5	TRBV29-1	NA	NA	TGCAGCGCCGTGGAGGGGAATCAGCCCCAGCATTTT	CSAVEGNQPQHF
TRBJ2-7	TRBV28	NA	NA	TGTGCCAGCAGGTCCACAGGGACCTCCTACGAGCAGTACTTC	CASRSTGTSYEQYF
TRBJ2-1	TRBV5-4	NA	TRBD1	TGTGCCAGCAGCTCGACAGGGGGTCGGGCCGAGCAGTTCTTC	CASSSTGGRAEQFF
TRBJ1-1	TRBV6-1	NA	NA	TGTGCCAGCACCGGACCCCTCAACACTGAAGCTTTCTTT	CASTGPLNTEAFF
TRBJ2-1	TRBV4-1	NA	NA	TGCGCCAGCAGTCAACGACTAGACAATGAGCAGTTCTTC	CASSQRLDNEQFF
TRBJ2-2	TRBV14	NA	NA	TGTGCCAGCAGTACACTTACGAACACCGGGGAGCTGTTTTTT	CASSTLTNTGELFF